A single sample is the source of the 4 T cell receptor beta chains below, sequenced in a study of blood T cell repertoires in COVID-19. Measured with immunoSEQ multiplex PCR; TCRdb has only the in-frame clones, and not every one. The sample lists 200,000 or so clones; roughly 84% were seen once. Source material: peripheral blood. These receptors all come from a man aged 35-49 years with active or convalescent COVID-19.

Here the CDR3 reads CASSPPTASTTYEQYF. The CDR3 region has the DNA TGTGCCAGCAGTCCCCCGACAGCCTCTACTACCTACGAGCAGTACTTC. This chain connects TRBV27 to TRBJ2-7, with D possibly being TRBD1 (5 bases). In germline, CDR1 is MNHEY, CDR2 SMNVEV (reference sequence). The CDR3 length is 16 residues. V shed 5 bases and J shed 2 bases, with 19 bases lying between them.

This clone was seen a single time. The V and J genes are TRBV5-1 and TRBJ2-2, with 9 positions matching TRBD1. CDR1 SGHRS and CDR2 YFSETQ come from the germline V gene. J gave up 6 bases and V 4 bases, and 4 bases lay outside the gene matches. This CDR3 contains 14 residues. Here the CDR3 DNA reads TGCGCCAGCAGCACCACAGGGGGCGCCGGGGAGCTGTTTTTT. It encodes CASSTTGGAGELFF.

The CDR3 sequence: CASSETGFSGANVLTF. As DNA, the CDR3 is TGTGCCAGCAGTGAAACAGGTTTCTCTGGGGCCAACGTCCTGACTTTC. The chain carries TRBV2 and TRBJ2-6; maybe TRBD1 (5 bases). Germline V gene data show CDR1 as SNHLY and CDR2 as FYNNEI. The germline V and J ends were trimmed by 2 bases and 0 bases, with 8 bases remaining between them. The CDR3 totals 16 residues.

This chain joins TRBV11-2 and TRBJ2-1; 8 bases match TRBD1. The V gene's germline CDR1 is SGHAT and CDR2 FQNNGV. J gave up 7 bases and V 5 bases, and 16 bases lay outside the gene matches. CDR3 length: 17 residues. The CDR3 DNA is TGTGCCAGCAGCCCCGGGACAGGATCCAGCCTAAAAAATGAGCAGTTCTTC. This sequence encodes CASSPGTGSSLKNEQFF.